This T cell receptor (beta chain) was captured by sequencing in a study of blood T cell repertoires in COVID-19. Study context: The origin of the acute and convalescent COVID-19 samples was the United States, Italy and Spain.

Original data processing: How many nucleated cells were present was estimated from reference gene primer amplification. Sequencing used immunoSEQ multiplex PCR; TCRdb keeps in-frame clones, though not all of them. Clonal size and the V and J genes are those of that table, whereas D and trimming came from the DNA. The data hold 60,000 to 70,000 clones, with roughly 85% observed a single time. The V gene lost 1 base and the J gene lost 8 bases, with 20 bases spanning the gap. The CDR3 is 15 amino acids. From germline, CDR1 is GTSNPN and CDR2 SVGIG (reference sequence). The rearrangement links TRBV30 to TRBJ1-2; D unclear. The TCR was taken from a human donor in a cohort sampled during active COVID-19. The sequenced sample was peripheral blood. The CDR3 region is CAWSANRAGLGGYTF. Written as DNA, the CDR3 is TGTGCCTGGAGTGCCAACCGCGCGGGTTTGGGAGGCTACACCTTC.